A selection of T cell receptor beta chains follows, all from one sample in a study of radiation and T cells in renal cell carcinoma. TCRdb's copy holds only in-frame clones and misses some; the assay was immunoSEQ multiplex PCR. This sample has approximately 100,000 clones, with about 86% found just once. The sample was blood, taken from a patient whose treatment included radiotherapy and nephrectomy. These receptors came from a man aged 50 to 60 with renal cell carcinoma. The CDR3 runs from the conserved cysteine through the conserved F or W. D genes are given only for firm matches. Not all rows give a size; the values are once, few, many and, for expanded clones, a class.

cdr3_aa	cdr3_nt	clone_size	j_call	d_call	v_call
CASSVLAGNTGELFF	TGTGCCAGCAGCGTACTAGCGGGGAACACCGGGGAGCTGTTTTTT	NA	TRBJ2-2	TRBD2	TRBV9
CASTKGLEETQYF	TGTGCCAGCACCAAAGGACTAGAAGAGACCCAGTACTTC	NA	TRBJ2-5	TRBD2	TRBV2
CASSLGANLYEQYF	TGTGCCAGTAGTTTAGGAGCAAACCTCTACGAGCAGTACTTC	NA	TRBJ2-7	NA	TRBV19
CASSLNSEKQFF	TGTGCCAGCAGCTTAAACTCAGAGAAGCAGTTCTTC	NA	TRBJ2-1	NA	TRBV7-8
CASSFEVTETQYF	TGCGCCAGCAGCTTTGAAGTCACCGAGACCCAGTACTTC	NA	TRBJ2-5	NA	TRBV5-1
CASSLGASGETYNEQFF	TGTGCCAGCAGCTTAGGAGCTAGCGGAGAAACCTACAATGAGCAGTTCTTC	NA	TRBJ2-1	TRBD2	TRBV11-2
CASSVGITEAFF	TGTGCCAGCAGTGTTGGGATAACTGAAGCTTTCTTT	few	TRBJ1-1	NA	TRBV2
CASSTSGGTRHTDTQYF	TGTGCCAGCAGCACTAGCGGGGGGACACGACACACAGATACGCAGTATTTT	NA	TRBJ2-3	TRBD2	TRBV9
CASSLAGAYNEQFF	TGTGCCAGCAGCTTAGCGGGGGCGTACAATGAGCAGTTCTTC	NA	TRBJ2-1	NA	TRBV13
CASSMTEATNYGYTF	TGTGCCAGTAGTATGACGGAAGCTACTAACTATGGCTACACCTTC	NA	TRBJ1-2	NA	TRBV19
CASSSGQFPSYEQYF	TGCGCCAGCAGCTCAGGACAGTTCCCTTCCTACGAGCAGTACTTC	NA	TRBJ2-7	NA	TRBV5-1
CASKTGNYGYTF	TGTGCCAGCAAGACTGGGAACTATGGCTACACCTTC	NA	TRBJ1-2	NA	TRBV6-5
CASTSERTGAYEQYF	TGTGCCAGCACATCAGAAAGGACAGGGGCCTACGAGCAGTACTTC	once	TRBJ2-7	TRBD1	TRBV28
CSVSWTANQPQHF	TGCAGCGTCAGTTGGACAGCAAATCAGCCCCAGCATTTT	NA	TRBJ1-5	NA	TRBV29-1
CASSLARAGGPEEQFF	TGTGCCAGCAGCTTGGCCCGAGCGGGGGGGCCAGAGGAGCAGTTCTTC	NA	TRBJ2-1	TRBD2	TRBV5-4
CASSDSYNSPLHF	TGCGCCAGCAGTGACAGCTATAATTCACCCCTCCACTTT	NA	TRBJ1-6	NA	TRBV5-1
CASSLGLTGNQPQHF	TGCGCCAGCAGCTTGGGCCTGACAGGGAATCAGCCCCAGCATTTT	NA	TRBJ1-5	TRBD1	TRBV5-1
CASRGIAGTGELFF	TGTGCCAGTAGGGGGATCGCGGGCACCGGGGAGCTGTTTTTT	NA	TRBJ2-2	NA	TRBV19
CASNEWSGNTIYF	TGTGCCAGCAATGAATGGTCTGGAAACACCATATATTTT	NA	TRBJ1-3	NA	TRBV28
CAWSREVDEKLFF	TGTGCCTGGAGCAGGGAAGTTGATGAAAAACTGTTTTTT	NA	TRBJ1-4	NA	TRBV30
CASTRTGGNQPQHF	TGTGCCAGCACCAGGACAGGAGGCAATCAGCCCCAGCATTTT	NA	TRBJ1-5	TRBD1	TRBV5-8
CASSNSGGQETQYF	TGTGCCAGTAGCAATAGCGGGGGTCAAGAGACCCAGTACTTC	NA	TRBJ2-5	TRBD2	TRBV19
CASSYSELGNEAFF	TGTGCCAGCAGTTACTCAGAACTAGGGAATGAAGCTTTCTTT	NA	TRBJ1-1	NA	TRBV6-5
CASLGQGAFLGGYTF	TGTGCCAGCCTCGGACAGGGGGCGTTTTTGGGTGGCTACACCTTC	NA	TRBJ1-2	TRBD1	TRBV2
CSVGGDGYNEQFF	TGCAGCGTGGGAGGTGACGGGTACAATGAGCAGTTCTTC	NA	TRBJ2-1	NA	TRBV29-1
CASSLLAGSYEQYF	TGCGCCAGCAGCTTGTTGGCAGGTTCCTACGAGCAGTACTTC	NA	TRBJ2-7	NA	TRBV5-1
CASSFGQGAEGYTF	TGCGCCAGCAGCTTTGGACAGGGGGCAGAAGGCTACACCTTC	NA	TRBJ1-2	TRBD1	TRBV5-1
CASSPPRGGAGEQFF	TGTGCCAGCAGCCCACCTCGCGGGGGGGCAGGGGAGCAGTTCTTC	NA	TRBJ2-1	TRBD2	TRBV5-4
CSVDRGSYGYTF	TGCAGCGTTGACAGGGGTTCCTATGGCTACACCTTC	NA	TRBJ1-2	NA	TRBV29-1
CASGRQGAYEQYF	TGTGCCAGTGGGAGACAGGGGGCCTACGAGCAGTACTTC	NA	TRBJ2-7	TRBD1	TRBV19
CASSQMRDRNQPQHF	TGTGCCAGTAGCCAGATGAGGGATCGAAATCAGCCCCAGCATTTT	NA	TRBJ1-5	NA	TRBV19
CASSQTGPGELFF	TGTGCCAGCAGCCAAACAGGACCCGGGGAGCTGTTTTTT	NA	TRBJ2-2	NA	TRBV4-2
CASSLSGNSYEQYF	TGTGCCAGCAGTTTAAGTGGGAACTCCTACGAGCAGTACTTC	NA	TRBJ2-7	NA	TRBV28
CASSPIVNTEAFF	TGCGCCAGCAGCCCAATAGTGAACACTGAAGCTTTCTTT	NA	TRBJ1-1	NA	TRBV5-1
CASSASLAGETCEQYF	TGTGCCAGCAGCGCCTCACTAGCGGGGGAGACTTGTGAGCAGTACTTC	NA	TRBJ2-7	TRBD2	TRBV7-9
CASSLAGGPNEQFF	TGCGCCAGCAGTTTAGCGGGAGGCCCCAATGAGCAGTTCTTC	NA	TRBJ2-1	TRBD2	TRBV5-1
CAWGDRLREQYF	TGTGCCTGGGGGGACAGGCTACGAGAGCAGTACTTC	NA	TRBJ2-7	TRBD1	TRBV30
CASSLGGAGGNQPQHF	TGTGCCAGCAGCCTCGGAGGGGCGGGCGGCAATCAGCCCCAGCATTTT	NA	TRBJ1-5	NA	TRBV7-9
CASSLTLGTGKIWF	TGTGCCAGCAGCTTAACCCTGGGAACAGGGAAGATCTGGTTT	NA	TRBJ1-1	NA	TRBV7-3
CASRTTGGPYNEQFF	TGTGCCAGCAGAACTACCGGGGGTCCCTACAATGAGCAGTTCTTC	NA	TRBJ2-1	NA	TRBV7-3
CASSSGGGNQPQHF	TGTGCCAGCAGCTCCGGGGGAGGCAATCAGCCCCAGCATTTT	few	TRBJ1-5	NA	TRBV7-9
CSARRTYEQYF	TGCAGTGCCAGGCGGACCTACGAGCAGTACTTC	NA	TRBJ2-7	NA	TRBV20-1
CASSLGLAGATGELFF	TGCGCCAGCAGCCTCGGACTAGCCGGGGCCACCGGGGAGCTGTTTTTT	NA	TRBJ2-2	TRBD2	TRBV5-1
CASSRSGPTDTQYF	TGTGCCAGCAGCCGCAGCGGGCCCACAGATACGCAGTATTTT	NA	TRBJ2-3	NA	TRBV2
CASSQGLRYSNTIYF	TGTGCCAGTAGTCAGGGACTTCGTTATTCGAACACCATATATTTT	once	TRBJ1-3	NA	TRBV19
CASSPAGGPHNEQFF	TGTGCCAGCAGCCCCGCGGGGGGACCCCACAATGAGCAGTTCTTC	NA	TRBJ2-1	TRBD2	TRBV9
CASSLELAGYEQYF	TGTGCCAGCAGCTTGGAACTAGCAGGGTACGAGCAGTACTTC	NA	TRBJ2-7	NA	TRBV5-4
CASSLGPDRSYNSPLHF	TGTGCCAGCAGCTTAGGACCGGACAGAAGTTATAATTCACCCCTCCACTTT	NA	TRBJ1-6	NA	TRBV11-2
CASKEAGHSYEQYF	TGTGCCAGCAAGGAGGCAGGTCATTCCTACGAGCAGTACTTC	NA	TRBJ2-7	NA	TRBV7-2
CASSEARETQYF	TGTGCCAGCAGTGAAGCGCGGGAGACCCAGTACTTC	NA	TRBJ2-5	NA	TRBV2
CASAPWTGTTYNSPLHF	TGTGCCAGCGCACCTTGGACAGGGACGACCTATAATTCACCCCTCCACTTT	NA	TRBJ1-6	TRBD1	TRBV27
CASSDLAGGNSPLHF	TGTGCCAGCAGTGATCTCGCGGGCGGTAATTCACCCCTCCACTTT	NA	TRBJ1-6	NA	TRBV6-1
CASMDRGKYSNQPQHF	TGTGCCAGTATGGACAGGGGAAAATATAGCAATCAGCCCCAGCATTTT	NA	TRBJ1-5	TRBD1	TRBV19
CASSLAGGSFYGYTF	TGTGCCAGCAGCTTGGCCGGGGGAAGCTTCTATGGCTACACCTTC	NA	TRBJ1-2	NA	TRBV5-4